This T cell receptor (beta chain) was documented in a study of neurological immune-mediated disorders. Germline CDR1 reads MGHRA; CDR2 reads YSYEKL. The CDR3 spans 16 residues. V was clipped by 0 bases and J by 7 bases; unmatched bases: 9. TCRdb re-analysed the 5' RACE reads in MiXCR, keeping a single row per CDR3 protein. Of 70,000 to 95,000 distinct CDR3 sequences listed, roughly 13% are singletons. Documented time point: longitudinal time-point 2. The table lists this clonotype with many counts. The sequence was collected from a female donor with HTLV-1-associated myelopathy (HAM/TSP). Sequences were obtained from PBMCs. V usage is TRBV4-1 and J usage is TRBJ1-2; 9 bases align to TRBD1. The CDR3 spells CASSQDPGQGLSGYTF. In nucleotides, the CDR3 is TGCGCCAGCAGCCAAGACCCCGGACAGGGGCTTTCTGGCTACACCTTC.